One and the same sample provided the 28 T cell receptor beta chains below, sequenced in a study of blood T cell repertoires in COVID-19. Using immunoSEQ multiplex PCR, the repertoire was profiled, and TCRdb retains in-frame clones only, with some absent. The sample shows roughly 220,000 clones, about four fifths of them seen only once. The sample consisted of peripheral blood. The receptors were sampled from a woman at least 80 years old with COVID-19, enrolled during active disease.

V is TRBV6-2 or TRBV6-3 and J is TRBJ1-1; D not certain. The CDR3 is made up of 12 amino acids. The V end was cut by 3 bases, the J end by 10 bases, with 12 bases between. The V gene's germline CDR1 is MNHEY and CDR2 SVGEGT. CDR3 in DNA: TGTGCCAGCAGTTATGGTGTGAGCGGAGCTTTCTTT. Protein sequence: CASSYGVSGAFF.

This chain joins TRBV5-1 and TRBJ1-2; the match to TRBD1 covers 9 bases. The CDR3 is made up of 17 amino acids. V trimming: 0 bases; J trimming: 4 bases; junction bases outside the gene matches: 10. CDR1 is SGHRS and CDR2 is YFSETQ in the germline V gene. CDR3 region: CASSLVSLTGGGYGYTF. The DNA for the CDR3 is TGCGCCAGCAGCTTGGTCTCTTTGACAGGGGGTGGCTATGGCTACACCTTC.

The gene calls are TRBV11-2 and TRBJ1-6; D is perhaps TRBD1 (5 bases). The CDR3 totals 15 residues. Germline V gene sequence: CDR1 SGHAT, CDR2 FQNNGV. Trimming shortened V by 1 base and J by 6 bases, and 10 bases separated the two germline ends. The CDR3 protein is CASSLAGHLNSPLHF. For the CDR3, the DNA is TGTGCCAGCAGCTTAGCTGGACACCTTAATTCACCCCTCCACTTT.

The chain employs TRBV5-5 and TRBJ2-7; TRBD2 aligns across 12 bases. V shed 0 bases and J 2 bases; nucleotides not matched to a gene: 9. The CDR3 consists of 18 residues. CDR1 SGHKS and CDR2 YYEKEE come from the germline V gene (reference sequence). CDR3 nucleotides: TGTGCCAGCAGCTTGGCATCTCTAGCGGGAGGGTTTACCTACGAGCAGTACTTC. It yields the protein CASSLASLAGGFTYEQYF.

The V gene is TRBV24-1, the J gene TRBJ2-1, with 9 bases identical to TRBD1. Germline trimming cut 10 bases from V and 5 bases from J; bases unmatched to any gene: 5. The CDR3 extends over 13 amino acids. Germline loops: CDR1 KGHDR, CDR2 SFDVKD. The CDR3 loop is CATTGGSNNEQFF. As DNA, the CDR3 is TGTGCCACGACAGGGGGGAGTAACAATGAGCAGTTCTTC.

The chain recombines TRBV10-3 with TRBJ1-2; possible D gene TRBD1, 5 bases. The CDR3 is 13 amino acids. V was cut by 2 bases and J by 3 bases, with 7 bases left in between. CDR1 and CDR2 from the germline V gene are ENHRY and SYGVKD. This chain's CDR3 is CAISEQGDYGYTF. For the CDR3, the DNA is TGTGCCATCAGTGAGCAGGGCGACTATGGCTACACCTTC.

The count of this clone is one. The CDR3 is CASSDRGLQETQYF. Written as DNA, the CDR3 is TGTGCCAGCAGCGACAGGGGGCTGCAGGAGACCCAGTACTTC. The J gene is TRBJ2-5, the V gene TRBV9, with TRBD1 matching 9 bases. From germline, CDR1 is SGDLS and CDR2 YYNGEE. Germline trimming cut 3 bases from V and 5 bases from J; bases unmatched to any gene: 5. The length of the CDR3 is 14 residues.

The V gene is TRBV7-6, the J gene TRBJ2-5; D gene unclear. V lost 4 bases to trimming and J lost 3 bases, with 15 bases between them. Per germline, CDR1 SGHVS and CDR2 FNYEAQ. The length of the CDR3 is 15 residues. The chain's CDR3 is CASSSRSGAEETQYF. In DNA form, the CDR3 reads TGTGCCAGCAGCTCCCGGTCGGGTGCGGAAGAGACCCAGTACTTC.

The chain joins TRBV6-5 to TRBJ1-1, with 11 bases lining up with TRBD1. CDR3 size: 15 residues. Germline loops: CDR1 MNHEY, CDR2 SVGAGI. Trimming cost V 6 bases and J 5 bases; bases outside gene matches: 8. This chain's CDR3 is CASSFTGQGGTEAFF. In DNA, the CDR3 is TGTGCCAGCAGCTTCACGGGACAGGGGGGGACTGAAGCTTTCTTT.

The chain recombines TRBV29-1 with TRBJ2-7; the match to TRBD2 covers 14 bases. The germline V gene has CDR1 SQVTM and CDR2 ANQGSEA. V shed 7 bases, J shed 2 bases, and the junction held 10 bases outside the gene matches. The CDR3 totals 16 residues. CDR3: CSGRAGLAGETYEQYF. Written as DNA, the CDR3 is TGCAGCGGCCGGGCGGGACTAGCGGGAGAGACCTACGAGCAGTACTTC.

The chain recombines TRBV5-8 with TRBJ2-2; D not resolved. V gave up 0 bases and J gave up 4 bases, with 7 bases separating them. This CDR3 comprises 14 residues. CDR1 and CDR2 (germline): SGHTS, YDEGEE. The CDR3 DNA follows: TGTGCCAGCAGCTTGGGCGACATCACCGGGGAGCTGTTTTTT. It specifies CASSLGDITGELFF.

The J gene is TRBJ1-3, the V gene TRBV6-5, with 7 bases fitting TRBD1. V lost 0 bases and J lost 4; bases outside the gene matches: 3. Germline V gene lookup returns CDR1 MNHEY and CDR2 SVGAGI. The CDR3 is made up of 15 amino acids. The CDR3 region is CASSYSGRGGNTIYF. Written as DNA, the CDR3 is TGTGCCAGCAGTTACTCTGGCAGGGGGGGAAACACCATATATTTT.

The V call is TRBV5-4, the J call TRBJ1-1; 8 positions agree with TRBD1. The J segment lost 0 bases and the V segment lost 4 bases, leaving 5 bases of the junction unmatched. Germline CDR1 is SGHNT and CDR2 is YYREEE (reference sequence). CDR3 length: 15 amino acids. CDR3 nucleotides: TGTGCCAGCAGCACCCGGACAGGGATGAACACTGAAGCTTTCTTT. It yields the protein CASSTRTGMNTEAFF.

The chain couples TRBV25-1 to TRBJ1-1, with TRBD1 as a possible D gene (5 bases). V was shortened by 3 bases and J by 2 bases, with 13 bases between the two germline ends. Germline V CDR1 and CDR2: MGHDK, SYGVNS. This CDR3 comprises 15 residues. Here the CDR3 DNA reads TGTGCCAGCAGTGATCTTAGGGGCCCAAACACTGAAGCTTTCTTT. This sequence encodes CASSDLRGPNTEAFF.

The rearrangement joins TRBV2 to TRBJ1-1; D possibly corresponds to TRBD1 (5 bases). Germline CDR1 is SNHLY and CDR2 is FYNNEI. This CDR3 contains 14 residues. Trimming stripped 8 bases from V and 0 bases from J, with 13 bases between. CDR3 bases: TGTGCCAGCTCGGGGGGTACCGTGAACACTGAAGCTTTCTTT. This encodes CASSGGTVNTEAFF.

The rearrangement uses TRBV2 and TRBJ1-2, with D unresolved. The germline V and J ends were trimmed by 8 bases and 3 bases, with 10 bases remaining between them. This CDR3 has 12 amino acids. CDR1 SNHLY and CDR2 FYNNEI come from the germline V gene. CDR3 nucleotides: TGTGCCAGCGGGAGCCGGCACTATGGCTACACCTTC. Amino acid sequence: CASGSRHYGYTF.

As to this clone: An end of the junction differs from the germline gene, which may be a read error. The chain has TRBV7-7 and TRBJ2-2; D gene unclear. CDR3 length: 14 amino acids. CDR1 and CDR2 (germline): SSHAT, FNYEAQ (reference sequence). In DNA form, the CDR3 reads TGTGCTAGCAGCTCTACAGCATCTACCGGGGAGCTGTTTTTT. Translating it yields CASSSTASTGELFF.

The chain couples TRBV19 to TRBJ1-3, with D perhaps matching TRBD1 (6 bases). CDR3 length: 17 amino acids. V was clipped by 3 bases and J by 3 bases, with 18 bases between them. The germline V gene encodes CDR1 LNHDA and CDR2 SQIVND (reference sequence). The CDR3 spells CASSMGAGTTHGNTIYF. The CDR3 DNA reads TGTGCCAGTAGTATGGGGGCAGGGACGACTCATGGAAACACCATATATTTT.

This clone has only one observation. The chain is built from TRBV10-3 and TRBJ1-5; D is perhaps TRBD1 (5 bases). The germline V gene encodes CDR1 ENHRY and CDR2 SYGVKD. This CDR3 is built from 14 residues. The V end was cut by 10 bases, the J end by 5 bases, with 18 bases between. The DNA for the CDR3 is TGTGCCACCGGGACTACAGGAAGAGATCAGCCCCAGCATTTT. Translated: CATGTTGRDQPQHF.

The rearrangement links TRBV7-9 to TRBJ1-1, with D unresolved. Trimming cost V 5 bases and J 7 bases, with 17 bases left between them. Germline CDR1 is SEHNR and CDR2 is FQNEAQ (reference sequence). The CDR3 runs 14 residues. CDR3 sequence (DNA): TGTGCCAGCAGCGGCGAGACGGAAGGGAGTGAAGCTTTCTTT. It translates to CASSGETEGSEAFF.

The chain carries TRBV18 and TRBJ1-5, with D maybe TRBD1 (6 bases). Germline V gives CDR1 KGHSH, CDR2 LQKENI. The CDR3 length is 17 residues. The germline V and J ends were trimmed by 1 base and 3 bases, with 16 bases remaining between them. CDR3 sequence (DNA): TGTGCCAGCTCACCACTTCGGGGGGGCGGATCCAATCAGCCCCAGCATTTT. Protein product: CASSPLRGGGSNQPQHF.

The chain recombines TRBV7-2 with TRBJ2-3; 8 positions match TRBD2. CDR3 length equals 16 residues. Germline CDR1 SGHTA, CDR2 FQGNSA. Germline trimming cut 5 bases from V and 0 bases from J; bases unmatched to any gene: 7. CDR3 DNA: TGTGCCAGCAGCCTTGGGACTAGAAGGAGCACAGATACGCAGTATTTT. Residues: CASSLGTRRSTDTQYF.

This clone came up a few times. The CDR3 DNA is TGTGCCAGCAGTTTTGCTAGCGGGAGGGGCAGGGATACGCAGTATTTT. Its translation is CASSFASGRGRDTQYF. V gene TRBV27 combines with J gene TRBJ2-3; the match to TRBD2 covers 12 bases. The junction had 7 bases not matched to a gene; V was cut back by 3 bases and J by 6 bases. Germline V CDR1 and CDR2: MNHEY, SMNVEV (reference sequence). The CDR3 has 16 residues.

A single count supports this clone. The J gene is TRBJ1-5, the V gene TRBV27; maybe TRBD1 (6 bases). Germline V gene sequence: CDR1 MNHEY, CDR2 SMNVEV (reference sequence). This CDR3 is built from 18 residues. V gave up 3 bases and J gave up 0 bases, with 18 bases separating them. In nucleotides, the CDR3 is TGTGCCAGCAGTTTCAGACCCGACAGGACCCATAGCAATCAGCCCCAGCATTTT. This gives the protein CASSFRPDRTHSNQPQHF.

The chain links TRBV7-6 to TRBJ1-6, with D perhaps TRBD1 (6 bases). Trimming took 5 bases from V and 5 from J, leaving 10 bases between them. The CDR3 sequence is 14 residues long. Germline V gives CDR1 SGHVS, CDR2 FNYEAQ. CDR3 sequence: CASSNRVDNSPLHF. The CDR3 DNA sequence: TGTGCCAGCAGCAACAGGGTTGATAATTCACCCCTCCACTTT.

The rearrangement uses TRBV5-6 and TRBJ2-5, with TRBD2 identical over 14 bases. Germline CDR1 is SGHDT and CDR2 is YYEEEE. J lost 7 bases, V lost 4 bases, and 12 bases had no gene match. CDR3 length: 17 residues. In nucleotides, the CDR3 is TGTGCCAGCAGCATCGGGACTAGCGGGGGCCTCTTGTTGACCCAGTACTTC. This sequence encodes CASSIGTSGGLLLTQYF. Complete variable domain (other parts from reference TRBV5-6 and TRBJ2-5): DAGVTQSPTHLIKTRGQQVTLRCSPKSGHDTVSWYQQALGQGPQFIFQYYEEEERQRGNFPDRFSGHQFPNYSSELNVNALLLGDSALYLCASSIGTSGGLLLTQYFGPGTRLLVL.

This chain uses TRBV28 with TRBJ1-2; 7 bases fit TRBD1. Germline CDR1 and CDR2: MDHEN and SYDVKM. This CDR3 comprises 13 residues. With V trimmed by 0 bases and J by 6 bases, 1 base remained unmatched. The CDR3 DNA reads TGTGCCAGCAGTTTATGGGGACAGAATGGCTACACCTTC. Protein product: CASSLWGQNGYTF.

In the case of this clone: This sample includes further DNA sequences coding for the same CDR3. The chain is built from TRBV12-3 or TRBV12-4 and TRBJ2-7; TRBD1 matches 7 bases. V was pared by 5 bases and J by 1 base, with 2 bases of the junction left unmatched. The CDR3 contains 13 residues. The CDR3 sequence: CASSRDSSYEQYF. The CDR3 coding sequence is TGTGCCAGCAGTAGGGACAGTTCCTACGAGCAGTACTTC.